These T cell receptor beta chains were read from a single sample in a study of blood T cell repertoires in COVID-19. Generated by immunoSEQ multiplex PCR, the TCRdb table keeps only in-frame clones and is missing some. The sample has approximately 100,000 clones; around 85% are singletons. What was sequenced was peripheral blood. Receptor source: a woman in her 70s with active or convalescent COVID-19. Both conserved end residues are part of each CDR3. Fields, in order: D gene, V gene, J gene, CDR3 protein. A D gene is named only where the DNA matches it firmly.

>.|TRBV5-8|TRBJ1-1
CASRVTGKNTEAFF
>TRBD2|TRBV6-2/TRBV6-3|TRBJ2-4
CASSYSPPGLAGAKNIQYF
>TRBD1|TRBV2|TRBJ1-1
CASTMTGVNTEAFF
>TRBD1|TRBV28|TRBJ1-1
CASRRTGKLGKAFF
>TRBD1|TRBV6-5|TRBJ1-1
CASRIQGPLTEAFF
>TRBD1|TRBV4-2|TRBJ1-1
CASSQDQGGASWYTEAFF
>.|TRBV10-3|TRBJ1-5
CAIRDREGQPQHF
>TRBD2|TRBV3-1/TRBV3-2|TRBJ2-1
CASSDPGTSGNEQFF
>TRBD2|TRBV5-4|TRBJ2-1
CASSQVAGGGNEQFF
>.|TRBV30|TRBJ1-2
CAWKDSVKGYTF
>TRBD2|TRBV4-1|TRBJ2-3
CASSQGAGLAVTDTQYF
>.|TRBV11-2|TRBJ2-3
CASSPATVDTQYF
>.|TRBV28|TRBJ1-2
CASTITGIYGYTF
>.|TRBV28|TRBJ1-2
CASSTAGALGYTF
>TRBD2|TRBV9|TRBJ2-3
CASSVGLAGTDTQYF
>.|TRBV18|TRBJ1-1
CASSPPTTTEAFF
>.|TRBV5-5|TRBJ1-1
CASSLVGRNTEAFF
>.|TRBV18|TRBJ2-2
CASSSLGGALGELFF
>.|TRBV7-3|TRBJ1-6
CARGEGSYNSPLHF
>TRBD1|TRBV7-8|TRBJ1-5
CASSSRGISNQPQHF
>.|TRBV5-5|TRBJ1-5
CASSLQGYQPQHF
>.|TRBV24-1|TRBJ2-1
CATSDSIAVSYNEQFF
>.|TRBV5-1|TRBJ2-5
CASSLGEFQETQYF
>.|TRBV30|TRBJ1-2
CAWSVDSNYGYTF
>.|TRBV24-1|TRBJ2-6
CATSDFPGSGANVLTF
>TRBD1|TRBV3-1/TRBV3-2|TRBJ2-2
CASSQWTGGELFF